Below, 30 T cell receptor beta chains from the same sample are listed, as sequenced in a study of T cells in Graves' hyperthyroidism and ophthalmopathy. TCR beta CDR3 regions were amplified from RNA. RT-PCR in the first round (using the HTBI primer set) targeted the TCR CDR3. MiXCR was run by TCRdb on the multiplex PCR reads, yielding one entry per CDR3 protein. Of roughly 650,000 distinct CDR3 sequences in the sample, approximately 16% were seen once. Material: blood. Receptors originate from a woman aged 40 to 49 with Graves' ophthalmopathy.

Many counts were recorded for this clonotype. The chain joins TRBV20-1 to TRBJ2-1; the D gene is possibly TRBD1 (5 bases). The V gene lost 0 bases and the J gene lost 1 base, with 10 bases spanning the gap. This CDR3 contains 15 residues. Germline V CDR1 and CDR2: DFQATT, SNEGSKA (reference sequence). The DNA for the CDR3 is TGCAGTGCTAGAGATCCCCACAGGTCCTACAATGAGCAGTTCTTC. Protein sequence: CSARDPHRSYNEQFF.

V is TRBV27 and J is TRBJ2-1; D gene uncertain. The V and J ends lost 0 bases and 3 bases respectively, with 9 bases between them. Germline lookup yields CDR1 MNHEY and CDR2 SMNVEV (reference sequence). CDR3 size: 15 residues. The CDR3 DNA is TGTGCCAGCAGTTTATCCGGGTTAAACTACAATGAGCAGTTCTTC. It is translated as CASSLSGLNYNEQFF.

This clonotype showed up many times. This chain joins TRBV2 and TRBJ2-1, with a tentative D call TRBD1 (6 bases). Germline V gene data show CDR1 as SNHLY and CDR2 as FYNNEI. The CDR3 loop spans 15 amino acids. With 3 bases removed from V and 2 bases from J, the gap between germline ends came to 11 bases. The CDR3 coding sequence is TGTGCCAGCAGTGAGGCAGGGGTAGCCTACAATGAGCAGTTCTTC. Its protein product is CASSEAGVAYNEQFF.

This clonotype has just a few counts. The chain carries TRBV14 and TRBJ2-5, with D possibly being TRBD1 (5 bases). CDR1 SGHDN and CDR2 FVKESK come from the germline V gene. This CDR3 spans 14 amino acids. The V end lost 4 bases, the J end lost 7 bases, and 16 bases lay between the germline ends. This CDR3 reads CASSPNDRGRTQYF. CDR3 in DNA: TGTGCCAGCAGCCCGAATGACAGAGGTCGGACCCAGTACTTC.

This chain uses TRBV12-3 or TRBV12-4 with TRBJ2-3, with D tentatively TRBD2 (6 bases). The CDR3 runs to 15 residues. V was clipped by 5 bases and J by 6 bases, with 18 bases between them. This CDR3 is CASSDTGEGPDTQYF. The CDR3 DNA sequence: TGTGCCAGCAGTGATACGGGAGAAGGACCCGATACGCAGTATTTT.

The V gene is TRBV12-3 or TRBV12-4, the J gene TRBJ1-5, with unresolved D. The CDR3 extends over 13 amino acids. Trimming took 6 bases from V and 9 from J, leaving 15 bases between them. CDR3 nucleotides: TGTGCCAGCAGCCCGCTTAGGGAGGGGCCCCAGCATTTT. Encoded protein: CASSPLREGPQHF.

This chain connects TRBV20-1 to TRBJ1-2, with D unresolved. Germline V gene data show CDR1 as DFQATT and CDR2 as SNEGSKA (reference sequence). This CDR3 is built from 11 residues. The CDR3 spells CRGCAGEGYTF. CDR3 nucleotides: TGCAGAGGGTGTGCCGGGGAAGGCTACACCTTC.

This clonotype appeared many times. The gene calls are TRBV10-3 and TRBJ2-5, with D perhaps TRBD1 or TRBD2 (5 bases each). Trimming removed 5 bases from V and 3 bases from J, with 13 bases in between. CDR3 length equals 14 residues. The germline CDR1 and CDR2 sequences are ENHRY and SYGVKD. The DNA of the CDR3 is TGTGCCATCAGTTCTTCCGGGACCAAAGAGACCCAGTACTTC. Translated, it gives CAISSSGTKETQYF.

This clonotype has at least ten counts. The rearrangement links TRBV7-8 to TRBJ1-5; D remains unclear. Germline V CDR1 and CDR2: SGHVS, FQNEAQ. The CDR3 covers 14 residues. The V gene lost 1 base and the J gene lost 7 bases, with 11 bases spanning the gap. For the CDR3, the DNA is TGTGCCAGCAGCTTAGTCGGACCAGGCCAGCCCCAGCATTTT. Protein product: CASSLVGPGQPQHF.

Many counts were recorded for this clonotype. V is TRBV11-2 and J is TRBJ2-2; 14 bases line up with TRBD2. Germline assignment: CDR1 SGHAT and CDR2 FQNNGV. The CDR3 runs to 15 residues. V shed 6 bases and J 7 bases; nucleotides not matched to a gene: 4. DNA for the CDR3: TGTGCCAGCAGACCGGGACTAGCGGGAGACGGGGAGCTGTTTTTT. It yields the protein CASRPGLAGDGELFF. Drawing the rest from reference TRBV11-2 and TRBJ2-2, the complete variable domain is EAGVAQSPRYKIIEKRQSVAFWCNPISGHATLYWYQQILGQGPKLLIQFQNNGVVDDSQLPKDRFSAERLKGVDSTLKIQPAKLEDSAVYLCASRPGLAGDGELFFGEGSRLTVL.

DNA for the CDR3: TGTGCCAGTAGCCCGGGGACAGGGATAGCTGGGGCCAACGTCCTGACTTTC. Translating gives CASSPGTGIAGANVLTF. V gene TRBV19 combines with J gene TRBJ2-6; 9 positions match TRBD1. The CDR3 contains 17 residues. The V and J ends lost 6 bases and 2 bases, in that order; junction bases with no gene match: 8. Germline lookup yields CDR1 LNHDA and CDR2 SQIVND (reference sequence). Full variable domain (missing parts from reference TRBV19 and TRBJ2-6): DGGITQSPKYLFRKEGQNVTLSCEQNLNHDAMYWYRQDPGQGLRLIYYSQIVNDFQKGDIAEGYSVSREKKESFPLTVTSAQKNPTAFYLCASSPGTGIAGANVLTFGAGSRLTVL.

This clonotype has ten or more counts. The chain joins TRBV12-3 or TRBV12-4 to TRBJ2-5, with D tentatively TRBD1 or TRBD2 (5 bases each). CDR3 size: 13 residues. Trimming cost V 7 bases and J 4 bases, with 13 bases left between them. CDR3 in amino acids: CASNPGAGETQYF. The CDR3 DNA reads TGTGCCAGCAATCCCGGGGCAGGAGAGACCCAGTACTTC.

This clonotype was seen a handful of times. J is TRBJ2-2 and V is TRBV6-2 or TRBV6-3, with 7 bases matching TRBD2. CDR3 length equals 21 residues. Germline V CDR1 and CDR2: MNHEY, SVGEGT. V shed 6 bases, J shed 4 bases, and the junction held 26 bases outside the gene matches. The CDR3 DNA reads as TGTGCCAGCAGCTCTCTCGCAAAATCATGGGTACAGCGGGGACGCACCGGGGAGCTGTTTTTT. It encodes CASSSLAKSWVQRGRTGELFF.

This clonotype was seen many times. In nucleotides, the CDR3 is TGTGCCAGCAGGCGGCCCCTAGCGGGGGACGAAATGCCGTACACAGATACGCAGTATTTT. Amino acid sequence: CASRRPLAGDEMPYTDTQYF. V gene TRBV2 combines with J gene TRBJ2-3; TRBD2 agrees at 10 bases. Trimming removed 6 bases from V and 2 bases from J; junction bases left unmatched: 20. The germline V gene encodes CDR1 SNHLY and CDR2 FYNNEI. The CDR3 consists of 20 residues.

The V and J genes are TRBV27 and TRBJ2-4; D is possibly TRBD1 (5 bases). The CDR3 loop spans 14 amino acids. Trimming removed 3 bases from V and 6 bases from J, with 12 bases in between. Per the germline V gene, CDR1 is MNHEY and CDR2 is SMNVEV (reference sequence). The CDR3 here is CASSFQGTRNIQYF. CDR3 nucleotide sequence: TGTGCCAGCAGTTTTCAGGGAACGCGAAACATTCAGTACTTC.

This clonotype was counted ten times or more. The gene calls are TRBV20-1 and TRBJ1-1; TRBD1 agrees at 9 bases. The V gene end was trimmed by 3 bases and the J gene end by 4 bases; junction bases not matched to a gene: 12. The germline V gene encodes CDR1 DFQATT and CDR2 SNEGSKA (reference sequence). CDR3 length: 16 residues. CDR3 protein: CSARGRDRARFTEAFF. CDR3 DNA sequence: TGCAGTGCTAGGGGCCGGGACAGGGCAAGGTTCACTGAAGCTTTCTTT.

V and J are TRBV10-3 and TRBJ1-1; maybe TRBD1 (5 bases). CDR1 ENHRY and CDR2 SYGVKD come from the germline V gene. This CDR3 is built from 13 residues. The CDR3 DNA follows: TGTGTCAGCTCACAGGACTCCCGCACTGAAGCTTTCTTT. Translation: CVSSQDSRTEAFF.

This clonotype was counted many times. V usage is TRBV3-1 and J usage is TRBJ2-1; 10 nucleotides align to TRBD2. Germline CDR1 LGHDT, CDR2 YNNKEL (reference sequence). Germline trimming cut 1 base from V and 7 bases from J; bases unmatched to any gene: 4. The CDR3 extends over 15 amino acids. CDR3: CASSQGSSGSNEQFF. The CDR3 coding sequence is TGTGCCAGCAGCCAAGGTTCTAGCGGGAGTAATGAGCAGTTCTTC.

The chain joins TRBV3-1 to TRBJ2-2, with a possible D match to TRBD1 (5 bases). The CDR3 is made up of 14 amino acids. Per germline, CDR1 LGHDT and CDR2 YNNKEL (reference sequence). With 3 bases removed from V and 4 bases from J, the gap between germline ends came to 9 bases. The CDR3 spells CASSQGRSTGELFF. The CDR3 DNA sequence: TGTGCCAGCAGCCAGGGGCGAAGCACCGGGGAGCTGTTTTTT.

The V and J genes are TRBV30 and TRBJ2-1, with a tentative D call TRBD1 (6 bases). With 2 bases removed from V and 9 bases from J, the gap between germline ends came to 14 bases. The CDR3 is made up of 13 amino acids. Looked up from germline, CDR1 is GTSNPN and CDR2 is SVGIG (reference sequence). The CDR3 nucleotides read TGTGCCTGGAGTACCCAGGGGATCAGTGAGCAGTTCTTC. Its translation is CAWSTQGISEQFF.

This clonotype was detected a few times. The V call is TRBV4-1, the J call TRBJ2-1; possibly TRBD1 for D (6 bases). The CDR3 runs 15 residues. Trimming took off 4 bases at V and 9 bases at J, with 19 bases between the two ends. Germline V gene data show CDR1 as MGHRA and CDR2 as YSYEKL. This CDR3 reads CASSPRQAPGGEQFF. The CDR3 nucleotides are TGCGCCAGCAGCCCTCGACAGGCCCCGGGCGGTGAGCAGTTCTTC.

This clonotype came up many times. The chain combines TRBV20-1 with TRBJ2-1, with TRBD1 identical over 12 bases. Germline V gene lookup returns CDR1 DFQATT and CDR2 SNEGSKA (reference sequence). The CDR3 has 15 amino acids. The V segment lost 3 bases and the J segment 7 bases; nucleotides outside the gene matches: 7. DNA of the CDR3: TGCAGTGCTAGGGGACAGGGGGCGGTAGTTAATGAGCAGTTCTTC. Translated: CSARGQGAVVNEQFF.

This clonotype was seen at least ten times. This chain connects TRBV6-1 to TRBJ1-1; a weak D match, TRBD1 (5 bases). Germline-derived CDR1 and CDR2 are MNHNS and SASEGT. The V end lost 6 bases, the J end lost 0 bases, and 14 bases lay between the germline ends. The CDR3 extends over 15 amino acids. CDR3 protein: CASSGWGNMNTEAFF. The CDR3 DNA reads as TGTGCCAGCAGCGGCTGGGGCAACATGAACACTGAAGCTTTCTTT.

This clonotype was recorded at least ten times. V and J are TRBV28 and TRBJ2-7; D not certain. CDR3 length: 14 amino acids. Germline V lookup: CDR1 MDHEN, CDR2 SYDVKM. Trimming took 2 bases from V and 0 from J, leaving 8 bases between them. In DNA form, the CDR3 reads TGTGCCAGCAGTTTAACGCACATCTCCTACGAGCAGTACTTC. Protein sequence: CASSLTHISYEQYF.

V usage is TRBV18 and J usage is TRBJ2-6, with a weak D call TRBD2 (6 bases). This CDR3 comprises 15 residues. Between the trimmed V and J ends, which lost 10 bases and 0 bases, there was a span of 13 bases. The germline gives CDR1 KGHSH, CDR2 LQKENI. CDR3 DNA: TGTGCCACCGGGGGAGGTCGCTCTGGGGCCAACGTCCTGACTTTC. It yields the protein CATGGGRSGANVLTF.

Remarks on this clonotype: A read error may account for a junction end that differs from germline. This chain links TRBV5-1 with TRBJ2-3; D might be TRBD2 (5 bases). The germline CDR1 and CDR2 sequences are SGHRS and YFSETQ. The CDR3 sequence is 13 residues long. CDR3: CASRPTSSDTQYF. For the CDR3, the DNA is TGCGCCAGCAGACCCACTAGTTCAGATACACAGTATTTT.

This clonotype was recorded a few times. V gene TRBV7-2 combines with J gene TRBJ1-3; D call uncertain. V was cut by 8 bases and J by 0 bases, with 5 bases left in between. This CDR3 is 12 amino acids long. Germline CDR1 is SGHTA and CDR2 is FQGNSA. The CDR3 loop reads CASGNSGNTIYF. DNA of the CDR3: TGTGCCAGCGGCAACTCTGGAAACACCATATATTTT.

This clonotype was counted a few times. The chain employs TRBV7-2 and TRBJ2-1, with TRBD2 matching over 15 bases. Germline loops: CDR1 SGHTA, CDR2 FQGNSA. V trimming: 5 bases; J trimming: 7 bases; junction bases outside the gene matches: 6. This CDR3 spans 16 amino acids. In nucleotides, the CDR3 is TGTGCCAGCAGCCTCGGACTAGCGGGAGGGCAGAATGAGCAGTTCTTC. Translation: CASSLGLAGGQNEQFF.

This clonotype was seen repeatedly, ten times or more. The gene calls are TRBV28 and TRBJ2-7, with 12 bases that match TRBD2. The V segment lost 8 bases and the J segment 7 bases; nucleotides outside the gene matches: 12. This CDR3 region has 15 residues. Germline CDR1 reads MDHEN; CDR2 reads SYDVKM. The CDR3 region has the DNA TGTGCCAGCGGAACCTCGACTAGCGGGAGAGGTGAGCAGTACTTC. Translation: CASGTSTSGRGEQYF.

About this clonotype itself: This sequence may be a read error, since a much larger clone differs from it by one base. The chain links TRBV5-1 to TRBJ2-2, with TRBD1 as a possible D gene (6 bases). CDR1 is SGHRS and CDR2 is YFSETQ in the germline V gene. The CDR3 has 17 amino acids. The CDR3 DNA reads as TGCGCCAGCAGCTTGGGGCACCGGGACAAGAACACCGGGAAGCTGTTTTTT. Translated: CASSLGHRDKNTGKLFF.